Listed below are T cell receptor beta chains from one sample, sequenced in a study of cytomegalovirus exposure and HLA in healthy donors. Libraries were prepared by immunoSEQ multiplex PCR; TCRdb keeps only in-frame clonotypes and omits some of them. This sample contains some 150,000 clones. What was sequenced was PBMCs. These receptors were obtained from a woman younger than 35 in good health and CMV-seropositive. The CDR3 runs from the conserved cysteine through the conserved F or W.

V gene,CDR3 protein
TRBV29-1,CSVATGQSFEQYF
TRBV7-3,CASSLNAAYTEAFF
TRBV14,CASSQVVSSGGVDEQFF
TRBV18,CASSLWTSGREDIQYF
TRBV5-1,CASSPGTSGTYEQYF
TRBV6-5,CASSYSGQPGNTIYF
TRBV30,CACRGDTEAFF
TRBV11-2,CASSFSLLSGWRYNEQFF
TRBV7-8,CASSSEPGGWGEAFF
TRBV12-5,CASGPTVYSYEQYF
TRBV30,CASDRWTSGRLTDTQYF
TRBV19,CASMRNSSYTF
TRBV10-3,CAIASGVTEAFF
TRBV6-1,CASSEGGTNTEAFF
TRBV19,CASSMAQGVGYGYTF
TRBV30,CAWSPWTSSGELFF
TRBV7-2,CASSHGQGANYGYTF
TRBV27,CASSLFVGDGYTF
TRBV9,CASSQGSGMGTQYF
TRBV14,CASSPGGEQYF
TRBV9,CASSPAVRGGNTIYF
TRBV19,CASNLGGTEAFF
TRBV2,CASRESGEAFF
TRBV19,CASSIEAGGQYNEQFF
TRBV11-2,CASSFGGNEQFF
TRBV18,CASSPPGGAVTFF
TRBV30,CALNRGWSEKLFF
TRBV18,CASSPGQGASNQPQHF
TRBV5-1,CASSPQGDYNEQFF
TRBV4-3,CASSQVWLAGTYSGANVLTF
TRBV7-7,CASSPTPAGGFETQYF
TRBV11-3,CASSLRAGGSYEQYF
TRBV19,CASSISRQGNTEAFF
TRBV7-2,CASSLTGRRTEAFF
TRBV6-5,CASSSPGEKLFF
TRBV19,CASSIGAQGSQPQHF
TRBV7-2,CASSSGGLAGLRDTQYF
TRBV6-5,CASRRGQQNTEAFF
TRBV6-5,CASSYARTDNSPLHF
TRBV6-6,CASSYGTGQGNEQFF
TRBV27,CASSRQGEWANEQFF
TRBV15,CATSRERDYEQYF
TRBV7-9,CASSPGTFLNSGANVLTF
TRBV19,CASSIDLAGSGTQYF
TRBV6-4,CASSRGSGYGYTF
TRBV5-6,CASSFLAGGETQYF
TRBV19,CASTDPTGFNEKLFF
TRBV5-1,CASSTNTGVHSPLHF
TRBV15,CATSRDRGWAGEQYF
TRBV7-9,CASSLASSNQPQHF
TRBV6-1,CASRLRERNTEAFF
TRBV27,CASSLWGGKTEAFF